The 25 T cell receptor beta chains below all came from one sample that was sequenced in a study of T cell responses to AZD1222 COVID-19 vaccine. Data came from immunoSEQ multiplex PCR; TCRdb stores just in-frame clones and leaves some out. Of about 130,000 clones listed, around 94% were seen once; the top ten hold roughly 6.6%. The sequencing used peripheral blood, collected on day 0 of AZD1222 vaccination. All receptors derive from an adult in good health.

The CDR3 reads CASSTTSGKSNEQFF. The CDR3 coding sequence is TGCGCCAGCAGTACGACTAGCGGGAAATCCAATGAGCAGTTCTTC. J is TRBJ2-1 and V is TRBV10-1, with 11 bases aligning to TRBD2. This CDR3 comprises 15 residues. Germline values: CDR1 WNHNN, CDR2 SYGVQD (reference sequence). V gave up 5 bases and J gave up 6 bases; unmatched junction bases: 6.

This chain connects TRBV2 to TRBJ1-1; TRBD1 is a possible D gene (6 bases). V dropped 4 bases and J dropped 1 base, with 10 bases sitting between them. There are 14 residues in the CDR3. In germline, CDR1 is SNHLY, CDR2 FYNNEI. CDR3 loop: CASSAMTGNTEAFF. The CDR3 DNA reads as TGTGCCAGCAGTGCTATGACAGGGAACACTGAAGCTTTCTTT.

The chain combines TRBV28 with TRBJ2-3; D gene uncertain. Germline values: CDR1 MDHEN, CDR2 SYDVKM. V was pared by 3 bases and J by 0 bases, with 4 bases between. The CDR3 contains 13 residues. In DNA form, the CDR3 reads TGTGCCAGCAGTTTGCAGAGCACAGATACGCAGTATTTT. As protein: CASSLQSTDTQYF. Full variable domain (outside the CDR3, taken from reference TRBV28 and TRBJ2-3): DVKVTQSSRYLVKRTGEKVFLECVQDMDHENMFWYRQDPGLGLRLIYFSYDVKMKEKGDIPEGYSVSREKKERFSLILESASTNQTSMYLCASSLQSTDTQYFGPGTRLTVL.

The rearrangement links TRBV5-1 to TRBJ1-2, with 11 bases matching TRBD1. Per the germline V gene, CDR1 is SGHRS and CDR2 is YFSETQ. The CDR3 has 14 amino acids. V lost 4 bases and J lost 6; bases outside the gene matches: 5. The chain's CDR3 is CASSDGTGGNGYTF. For the CDR3, the DNA is TGCGCCAGCAGCGACGGGACAGGGGGTAATGGCTACACCTTC.

There are many counts of this clone. This chain joins TRBV30 and TRBJ2-3; 7 positions agree with TRBD1. The CDR3 is 14 residues long. Germline V CDR1 and CDR2: GTSNPN, SVGIG (reference sequence). After removal of 5 bases from V and 4 bases from J, the junction contained 9 bases not matched to a gene. CDR3 protein: CAWHRGSWSDTQYF. In DNA, the CDR3 is TGTGCCTGGCACAGGGGTAGTTGGTCAGATACGCAGTATTTT. The full variable domain, rest sourced from reference TRBV30 and TRBJ2-3, is SQTIHQWPATLVQPVGSPLSLECTVEGTSNPNLYWYRQAAGRGLQLLFYSVGIGQISSEVPQNLSASRPQDRQFILSSKKLLLSDSGFYLCAWHRGSWSDTQYFGPGTRLTVL.

V is TRBV5-6 and J is TRBJ2-2; D remains ambiguous. The CDR3 is made up of 16 amino acids. Per the germline V gene, CDR1 is SGHDT and CDR2 is YYEEEE. V was cut by 3 bases and J by 1 base, with 13 bases left in between. CDR3 in DNA: TGTGCCAGCAGCTCCGCAACGCGGCGGAACACCGGGGAGCTGTTTTTT. This codes for CASSSATRRNTGELFF.

V gene TRBV30 combines with J gene TRBJ2-7; no firm D call. This CDR3 contains 12 residues. Trimming pared 2 bases from V and 0 bases from J, leaving 5 bases between. Looked up from germline, CDR1 is GTSNPN and CDR2 is SVGIG (reference sequence). The CDR3 protein is CAWSLSSYEQYF. The DNA of the CDR3 is TGTGCCTGGAGTCTAAGCTCCTACGAGCAGTACTTC.

V usage is TRBV2 and J usage is TRBJ1-5, with D unclear. The CDR3 consists of 15 residues. CDR1 SNHLY and CDR2 FYNNEI come from the germline V gene. Trimming pared 0 bases from V and 4 bases from J, leaving 10 bases between. CDR3 protein: CASSEALNGNQPQHF. CDR3 nucleotides: TGTGCCAGCAGTGAAGCGCTCAACGGAAATCAGCCCCAGCATTTT.

This chain uses TRBV7-9 with TRBJ1-2; D gene unclear. Germline CDR1 and CDR2: SEHNR and FQNEAQ (reference sequence). CDR3 length: 11 amino acids. Trimming took 8 bases from V and 7 from J, leaving 11 bases between them. The CDR3 sequence is CASEKTGGYTF. The CDR3 DNA sequence: TGTGCCAGCGAGAAGACGGGTGGCTACACCTTC.

The V and J genes are TRBV6-5 and TRBJ1-2, with 8 bases matching TRBD1. V shed 6 bases and J 4 bases; nucleotides not matched to a gene: 7. The CDR3 has 14 residues. The germline gives CDR1 MNHEY, CDR2 SVGAGI. CDR3 DNA: TGTGCCAGCAGCCCAAGAACAGGGGGCTATGGCTACACCTTC. It yields the protein CASSPRTGGYGYTF.

The chain recombines TRBV4-1 with TRBJ1-2; 8 positions match TRBD1. V was pared by 7 bases and J by 2 bases, with 15 bases of the junction left unmatched. Germline V lookup: CDR1 MGHRA, CDR2 YSYEKL. This CDR3 comprises 17 residues. The CDR3 coding sequence is TGCGCCAGCACCGGAGGCGGCAGGGGGCGAGGGAACTATGGCTACACCTTC. Translating gives CASTGGGRGRGNYGYTF.

The chain is built from TRBV12-5 and TRBJ2-3; 7 bases are shared with TRBD2. Per the germline V gene, CDR1 is LGHNT and CDR2 is FRNRAP. The trim removed 0 bases at V and 1 base at J, leaving 4 bases unmatched. CDR3 length: 16 amino acids. Here the CDR3 reads CASGLVPSGRTDTQYF. DNA for the CDR3: TGTGCTAGTGGTTTGGTACCTAGCGGACGCACAGATACGCAGTATTTT. The full variable domain, rest sourced from reference TRBV12-5 and TRBJ2-3, is DARVTQTPRHKVTEMGQEVTMRCQPILGHNTVFWYRQTMMQGLELLAYFRNRAPLDDSGMPKDRFSAEMPDATLATLKIQPSEPRDSAVYFCASGLVPSGRTDTQYFGPGTRLTVL.

The chain employs TRBV9 and TRBJ1-1, with 8 bases aligning to TRBD1. The trim removed 3 bases at V and 10 bases at J, leaving 8 bases unmatched. Germline CDR1 SGDLS, CDR2 YYNGEE. CDR3 length equals 13 residues. The CDR3 loop reads CASSGQDRERAFF. CDR3 nucleotide sequence: TGTGCCAGCAGCGGACAGGACAGGGAGCGAGCTTTCTTT.

V usage is TRBV2 and J usage is TRBJ2-7, with a possible D match to TRBD2 (6 bases). CDR3 size: 17 residues. V shed 2 bases and J shed 6 bases, with 23 bases lying between them. Germline assignment: CDR1 SNHLY and CDR2 FYNNEI. The CDR3 DNA follows: TGTGCCAGCAGTGAAAATTTTTCGGGGGAGCTCCTACGCGAGCAGTACTTC. Protein sequence: CASSENFSGELLREQYF.

V gene TRBV6-6 combines with J gene TRBJ2-1, with D uncertain. The CDR3 spans 12 residues. V was pared by 0 bases and J by 5 bases, with 2 bases between. Germline assignment: CDR1 MNHNY and CDR2 SVGAGI (reference sequence). The chain's CDR3 is CASSYSDNEQFF. In DNA, the CDR3 is TGTGCCAGCAGTTACTCAGACAATGAGCAGTTCTTC.

The chain is built from TRBV19 and TRBJ2-5; 8 bases align to TRBD1. CDR3 size: 15 residues. Germline V CDR1 and CDR2: LNHDA, SQIVND (reference sequence). The V gene end was trimmed by 2 bases and the J gene end by 5 bases; junction bases not matched to a gene: 7. The CDR3 nucleotides read TGTGCCAGTAGTATACACCGGGACAGGACCGAGACCCAGTACTTC. Encoded protein: CASSIHRDRTETQYF.

With regard to this clone: Additional DNA sequences in this sample encode the identical CDR3. V gene TRBV18 combines with J gene TRBJ2-7; 10 bases map to TRBD2. V gave up 1 base and J gave up 2 bases; unmatched junction bases: 2. From germline, CDR1 is KGHSH and CDR2 LQKENI. CDR3 size: 15 residues. The CDR3 protein is CASSPRTSGAYEQYF. The DNA for the CDR3 is TGTGCCAGCTCACCACGAACTAGCGGGGCCTACGAGCAGTACTTC.

V usage is TRBV25-1 and J usage is TRBJ2-7, with D perhaps TRBD1 or TRBD2 (5 bases each). Germline lookup yields CDR1 MGHDK and CDR2 SYGVNS. V was pared by 4 bases and J by 1 base, with 11 bases between. There are 14 residues in the CDR3. As DNA, the CDR3 is TGTGCCAGCAGTGCCCTGGGACGGTCCTACGAGCAGTACTTC. It is translated as CASSALGRSYEQYF.

The chain couples TRBV24-1 to TRBJ1-4; D is possibly TRBD1 (6 bases). Trimming removed 4 bases at V and 8 bases at J, with 19 bases between. Per germline, CDR1 KGHDR and CDR2 SFDVKD. CDR3 length: 16 residues. The CDR3 reads CATSDHWTVVGEKLFF. The CDR3 bases are TGTGCCACCAGTGACCACTGGACAGTCGTAGGGGAAAAACTGTTTTTT.

This chain links TRBV19 with TRBJ2-7; D might be TRBD1 (5 bases). The CDR3 is made up of 14 amino acids. Germline CDR1 reads LNHDA; CDR2 reads SQIVND (reference sequence). V was pared by 3 bases and J by 2 bases, with 11 bases between. DNA for the CDR3: TGTGCCAGTAGTATGGGGCAACCGACCTACGAGCAGTACTTC. Translating gives CASSMGQPTYEQYF.

The genes are TRBV2 and TRBJ1-2; 8 bases are shared with TRBD1. Germline lookup yields CDR1 SNHLY and CDR2 FYNNEI. CDR3 length: 14 residues. V trimming: 7 bases; J trimming: 3 bases; junction bases outside the gene matches: 7. DNA of the CDR3: TGTGCCAGCACCGACAGGGGATTGTACTATGGCTACACCTTC. This encodes CASTDRGLYYGYTF. Full variable domain (missing parts from reference TRBV2 and TRBJ1-2): EPEVTQTPSHQVTQMGQEVILRCVPISNHLYFYWYRQILGQKVEFLVSFYNNEISEKSEIFDDQFSVERPDGSNFTLKIRSTKLEDSAMYFCASTDRGLYYGYTFGSGTRLTVV.

The chain carries TRBV5-1 and TRBJ1-2, with D perhaps matching TRBD1 (6 bases). Trimming took off 0 bases at V and 6 bases at J, with 12 bases between the two ends. This CDR3 region has 14 residues. Germline CDR1 SGHRS, CDR2 YFSETQ. The CDR3 protein is CASSLVEGVHGYTF. In DNA, the CDR3 is TGCGCCAGCAGCTTGGTTGAGGGGGTCCATGGCTACACCTTC.

The chain recombines TRBV29-1 with TRBJ2-5; possible D gene TRBD2, 7 bases. CDR1 is SQVTM and CDR2 is ANQGSEA in the germline V gene. Trimming took 2 bases from V and 5 from J, leaving 12 bases between them. CDR3 size: 13 residues. The CDR3 DNA reads as TGCAGCGTTGAAATGGGGGGGCGGGAGACCCAGTACTTC. It yields the protein CSVEMGGRETQYF.

The chain carries TRBV4-1 and TRBJ1-4; D remains ambiguous. In germline, CDR1 is MGHRA, CDR2 YSYEKL. The CDR3 spans 15 residues. Trimming removed 4 bases at V and 0 bases at J, with 9 bases between. Written as DNA, the CDR3 is TGCGCCAGCAGCCTCCGGGCCGCAACTAATGAAAAACTGTTTTTT. Residues: CASSLRAATNEKLFF.

This clone is a singleton in its sample. CDR3 sequence: CASADSSYNEQFF. Written as DNA, the CDR3 is TGTGCCAGCGCGGATAGCTCCTACAATGAGCAGTTCTTC. The gene calls are TRBV7-9 and TRBJ2-1; D remains ambiguous. The germline V and J ends were trimmed by 8 bases and 0 bases, with 8 bases remaining between them. The CDR3 sequence is 13 residues long. Looked up from germline, CDR1 is SEHNR and CDR2 is FQNEAQ (reference sequence).